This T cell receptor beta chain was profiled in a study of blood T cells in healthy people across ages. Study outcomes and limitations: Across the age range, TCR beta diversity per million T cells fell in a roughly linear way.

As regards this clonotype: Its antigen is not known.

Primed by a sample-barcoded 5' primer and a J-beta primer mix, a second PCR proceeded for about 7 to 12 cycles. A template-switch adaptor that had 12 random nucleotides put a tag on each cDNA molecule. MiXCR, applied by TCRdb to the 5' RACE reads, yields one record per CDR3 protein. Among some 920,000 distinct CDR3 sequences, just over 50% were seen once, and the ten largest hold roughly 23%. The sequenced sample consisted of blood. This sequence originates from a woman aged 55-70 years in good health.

The CDR3 sequence: CASSLGEWGYEQYF. The CDR3, as DNA: TGTGCCAGCAGCTTAGGGGAATGGGGATACGAGCAGTACTTC. The J gene is TRBJ2-7, the V gene TRBV7-9; D gene ambiguous. Trimming took 1 base from V and 4 from J, leaving 11 bases between them. CDR1 is SEHNR and CDR2 is FQNEAQ in the germline V gene (reference sequence). The CDR3 covers 14 residues.